Presented here are 6 T cell receptor beta chains from one specimen sequenced in a study of T cells generated in artificial thymic organoids. TCRalpha and TCRbeta libraries were amplified separately by semi-nested PCR with TRAC or TRBC reverse primers. One entry per CDR3 protein, called by TCRdb with MiXCR from the 5' RACE reads. The repertoire consists of about 9,000 distinct CDR3 sequences, with around 20% occurring once and the leading ten covering over 1.1%. Material for sequencing was naive CD8+ T cells from the thymus. Subset defined: CD3+TCRalphabeta+CD8SP T cells; for blood, CD45RO-CCR7+ naive CD8+ T cells. The receptors stem from a human donor who gave cord blood stem cells for thymic organoid culture, a cardiac surgery patient who gave postnatal thymus, or a blood donor (not recorded which).

In its sample, this clonotype is medium-sized (0.01 to 0.1%). The chain carries TRBV5-5 and TRBJ2-7; TRBD1 matches 7 bases. CDR3 length equals 14 residues. The germline gives CDR1 SGHKS, CDR2 YYEKEE (reference sequence). V dropped 4 bases and J dropped 3; count of bases not matched to a gene: 7. The CDR3 spells CASSIGGAFYEQYF. CDR3 DNA: TGTGCCAGCAGCATAGGGGGCGCGTTCTACGAGCAGTACTTC. The full variable domain, rest sourced from reference TRBV5-5 and TRBJ2-7, is DAGVTQSPTHLIKTRGQQVTLRCSPISGHKSVSWYQQVLGQGPQFIFQYYEKEERGRGNFPDRFSARQFPNYSSELNVNALLLGDSALYLCASSIGGAFYEQYFGPGTRLTVT.

This clonotype rates as medium-sized. The chain joins TRBV5-1 to TRBJ2-3, with D possibly matching TRBD1 (6 bases). V was cut by 7 bases and J by 3 bases, with 18 bases left in between. CDR1 is SGHRS, CDR2 YFSETQ, per germline. This CDR3 is 15 amino acids long. The CDR3 DNA sequence: TGCGCCAGCTCTCCGGGCAGGGGAGCTACAGATACGCAGTATTTT. Protein product: CASSPGRGATDTQYF.

This clonotype is medium-sized (0.01 to 0.1%) in the sample. The chain links TRBV6-1 to TRBJ1-3; D is perhaps TRBD1 (6 bases). The CDR3 contains 14 residues. Trimming took 2 bases from V and 7 from J, leaving 12 bases between them. Per germline, CDR1 MNHNS and CDR2 SASEGT. CDR3 amino acids: CASSEWGLRNTIYF. DNA of the CDR3: TGTGCCAGCAGTGAATGGGGGCTGCGGAACACCATATATTTT.

This clonotype is medium-sized. The V call is TRBV20-1, the J call TRBJ2-3, with D perhaps TRBD2 (5 bases). CDR1 and CDR2 (germline): DFQATT, SNEGSKA (reference sequence). V was cut by 0 bases and J by 2 bases, with 18 bases left in between. The CDR3 is 17 residues long. The CDR3 loop reads CSARDVLAQKHTDTQYF. The CDR3 DNA reads TGCAGTGCTAGAGATGTCCTAGCCCAGAAGCACACAGATACGCAGTATTTT.

The CDR3 region is CASSQEAPDEQFF. As DNA, the CDR3 is TGCGCCAGCAGCCAAGAGGCGCCAGATGAGCAGTTCTTC. This rearrangement joins TRBV4-1 to TRBJ2-1, with no clear D. CDR1 MGHRA and CDR2 YSYEKL come from the germline V gene. The CDR3 covers 13 residues. Between the trimmed V and J ends, which lost 0 bases and 8 bases, there was a span of 8 bases.

In this sample, this clonotype turned up a few times. The chain recombines TRBV12-3 or TRBV12-4 with TRBJ1-1; D remains unclear. V lost 6 bases and J 0 bases, leaving 11 bases between the germline ends. This CDR3 has 14 residues. CDR3 sequence: CASRTGSMNTEAFF. The CDR3 DNA reads TGTGCCAGCAGGACGGGGTCAATGAACACTGAAGCTTTCTTT.